This TCR beta chain appears in the sequencing data of a study of T cell changes during pregnancy in multiple sclerosis. V was trimmed by 3 bases and J by 3 bases, leaving 4 bases between them. The CDR3 totals 11 residues. Germline loops: CDR1 SGHRS, CDR2 YFSETQ. Generated by immunoSEQ multiplex PCR, the TCRdb table keeps only in-frame clones and is missing some. The sample includes over 45,000 clones, 90% to 95% of them seen just once. The material sequenced was peripheral blood, taken in the third trimester of pregnancy. This TCR was sampled from a female donor in good health, enrolled as a control in a pregnancy study. The chain carries TRBV5-1 and TRBJ2-7, with D uncertain. The DNA of the CDR3 is TGCGCCAGCAGCTCCGTCTACGAGCAGTACTTC. Residues: CASSSVYEQYF.